Presented here are 22 T cell receptor beta chains from one specimen sequenced in a study of T cells in localized non-small cell lung cancer (dated by TCRdb to 2018 to 2021). Library preparation employed the immunoSEQ multiplex PCR assay. Held by TCRdb, this immuneACCESS table contains in-frame sequences only and omits some clones. Under half of the omission traces to an unresolved V gene where checked; the cause of the rest is unknown. The sample data list roughly 70,000 clones, and about 90% of these were observed just once. Of the sample, about a fifth falls within the top ten clones. The input for sequencing was peripheral blood, taken before any cancer treatment. Receptors originate from a male donor at least 60 years old with stage III squamous cell lung carcinoma.

This rearrangement joins TRBV18 to TRBJ1-1; D gene uncertain. CDR1 and CDR2 (germline): KGHSH, LQKENI. This CDR3 has 13 residues. V lost 4 bases and J 1 base, leaving 7 bases between the germline ends. The CDR3 DNA follows: TGTGCCAGCTCACAGAAGGGGAACACTGAAGCTTTCTTT. It codes for CASSQKGNTEAFF. Complete variable domain (other parts from reference TRBV18 and TRBJ1-1): NAGVMQNPRHLVRRRGQEARLRCSPMKGHSHVYWYRQLPEEGLKFMVYLQKENIIDESGMPKERFSAEFPKEGPSILRIQQVVRGDSAAYFCASSQKGNTEAFFGQGTRLTVV.

The rearrangement uses TRBV5-6 and TRBJ1-5; no clear D. Germline CDR1 SGHDT, CDR2 YYEEEE. The V end lost 2 bases, the J end lost 0 bases, and 9 bases lay between the germline ends. The CDR3 spans 15 residues. This CDR3 reads CASSFFGDSNQPQHF. CDR3 DNA: TGTGCCAGCAGCTTTTTCGGGGATAGCAATCAGCCCCAGCATTTT.

This chain connects TRBV19 to TRBJ1-2; D not resolved. The ends were cut back, 1 base at V and 0 bases at J, with 15 bases in the middle. The CDR3 is made up of 17 amino acids. The germline V gene encodes CDR1 LNHDA and CDR2 SQIVND (reference sequence). CDR3 in DNA: TGTGCCAGTAGTATAGCTCCCGTCTTAAATTCTAACTATGGCTACACCTTC. Translated: CASSIAPVLNSNYGYTF.

The rearrangement joins TRBV11-2 to TRBJ1-1; D not certain. The length of the CDR3 is 14 residues. Deletions cut 3 bases from V and 5 bases from J, with 13 bases between. Per germline, CDR1 SGHAT and CDR2 FQNNGV. The CDR3 sequence: CASSLSGRRTEAFF. In nucleotides, the CDR3 is TGTGCCAGCAGCTTGTCCGGCCGTCGAACTGAAGCTTTCTTT.

The chain carries TRBV18 and TRBJ1-2; TRBD1 matches 9 bases. The V segment lost 2 bases and the J segment 8 bases; nucleotides outside the gene matches: 6. Germline V gene lookup returns CDR1 KGHSH and CDR2 LQKENI. This CDR3 is 14 amino acids long. The CDR3 region is CASSPSGQGGGYTF. CDR3 in DNA: TGTGCCAGCTCACCATCGGGACAGGGTGGAGGCTACACCTTC.

CDR3 coding DNA: TGTGCCAGCTCACCACGGACTAGCGGGGTCAGCTCCTACGAGCAGTACTTC. Its translation: CASSPRTSGVSSYEQYF. This chain connects TRBV18 to TRBJ2-7; TRBD2 aligns across 12 bases. Germline V gene data show CDR1 as KGHSH and CDR2 as LQKENI. The CDR3 has 17 residues. V lost 1 base and J lost 0; bases outside the gene matches: 4.

J is TRBJ2-2 and V is TRBV9; D remains unclear. V was trimmed by 2 bases and J by 1 base, leaving 12 bases between them. Germline V gene data show CDR1 as SGDLS and CDR2 as YYNGEE. There are 16 residues in the CDR3. CDR3 bases: TGTGCCAGCAGCGTTCTCCCCGGCAGGAACACCGGGGAGCTGTTTTTT. This encodes CASSVLPGRNTGELFF.

V gene TRBV11-2 combines with J gene TRBJ1-2, with D unclear. Germline lookup yields CDR1 SGHAT and CDR2 FQNNGV. The length of the CDR3 is 13 residues. V shed 1 base and J shed 3 bases, with 6 bases lying between them. Here the CDR3 DNA reads TGTGCCAGCAGCTTAGTCTCAGACTATGGCTACACCTTC. As protein: CASSLVSDYGYTF. The full variable domain, with the rest looked up from reference TRBV11-2 and TRBJ1-2, is EAGVAQSPRYKIIEKRQSVAFWCNPISGHATLYWYQQILGQGPKLLIQFQNNGVVDDSQLPKDRFSAERLKGVDSTLKIQPAKLEDSAVYLCASSLVSDYGYTFGSGTRLTVV.

V and J are TRBV5-1 and TRBJ2-1; D may be TRBD2 (5 bases). CDR1 and CDR2 from the germline V gene are SGHRS and YFSETQ. Trimming shortened V by 1 base and J by 4 bases, and 12 bases separated the two germline ends. The CDR3 is 15 amino acids. CDR3 DNA sequence: TGCGCCAGCAGCTTGTTACCTAGCCAATACAATGAGCAGTTCTTC. Amino acid sequence: CASSLLPSQYNEQFF.

The chain employs TRBV25-1 and TRBJ2-6, with D unresolved. The CDR3 is made up of 15 amino acids. CDR1 is MGHDK, CDR2 SYGVNS, per germline. V was trimmed by 3 bases and J by 2 bases, leaving 8 bases between them. CDR3 nucleotides: TGTGCCAGCAGTGATAGGTTAACTGGGGCCAACGTCCTGACTTTC. It is translated as CASSDRLTGANVLTF.

The V gene is TRBV2, the J gene TRBJ1-5; D is perhaps TRBD1 (5 bases). Trimming cost V 2 bases and J 1 base, with 9 bases left between them. Germline V lookup: CDR1 SNHLY, CDR2 FYNNEI. There are 15 residues in the CDR3. This chain's CDR3 is CASSEIRGSNQPQHF. The CDR3 nucleotides are TGTGCCAGCAGTGAAATAAGGGGCAGCAATCAGCCCCAGCATTTT.

The rearrangement joins TRBV19 to TRBJ2-4, with 9 bases that match TRBD2. CDR1 LNHDA and CDR2 SQIVND come from the germline V gene (reference sequence). J gave up 0 bases and V 8 bases, and 5 bases lay outside the gene matches. The CDR3 is 15 residues long. This CDR3 reads CASAGGQTAKNIQYF. As DNA, the CDR3 is TGTGCCAGTGCGGGGGGGCAGACAGCCAAAAACATTCAGTACTTC.

The J gene is TRBJ1-2, the V gene TRBV19; a possible D gene is TRBD1 (5 bases). V was trimmed by 11 bases and J by 7 bases, leaving 17 bases between them. CDR3 length equals 12 residues. Germline-derived CDR1 and CDR2 are LNHDA and SQIVND (reference sequence). This CDR3 reads CASGVGLGGYTF. In DNA, the CDR3 is TGTGCCTCGGGAGTGGGGCTAGGTGGCTACACCTTC.

V and J are TRBV5-4 and TRBJ2-7; 10 positions agree with TRBD1. V shed 2 bases and J 2 bases; nucleotides not matched to a gene: 4. The CDR3 length is 15 residues. CDR1 and CDR2 from the germline V gene are SGHNT and YYREEE (reference sequence). CDR3 DNA: TGTGCCAGCAGCTTCATGGGACAGGGGCCCTACGAGCAGTACTTC. Amino acids: CASSFMGQGPYEQYF.

The chain joins TRBV5-1 to TRBJ1-5, with D unclear. CDR1 and CDR2 from the germline V gene are SGHRS and YFSETQ. CDR3 length: 14 residues. Trimming took 0 bases from V and 5 from J, leaving 9 bases between them. The CDR3 loop reads CASSLATDHQPQHF. The CDR3 DNA reads TGCGCCAGCAGCTTGGCGACGGACCATCAGCCCCAGCATTTT.

The genes are TRBV12-5 and TRBJ1-4, with D perhaps matching TRBD1 (6 bases). Germline lookup yields CDR1 LGHNT and CDR2 FRNRAP. This CDR3 is 17 amino acids long. The germline V and J ends were trimmed by 6 bases and 4 bases, with 21 bases remaining between them. The CDR3 coding sequence is TGTGCTAGTGGGTTAAGACAGGTCCCCGAGAGTAATGAAAAACTGTTTTTT. Translated: CASGLRQVPESNEKLFF. Looking up the rest from reference TRBV12-5 and TRBJ1-4 gives the full variable domain: DARVTQTPRHKVTEMGQEVTMRCQPILGHNTVFWYRQTMMQGLELLAYFRNRAPLDDSGMPKDRFSAEMPDATLATLKIQPSEPRDSAVYFCASGLRQVPESNEKLFFGSGTQLSVL.

The chain joins TRBV4-3 to TRBJ2-5; D possibly matches TRBD1 or TRBD2 (5 bases each). CDR1 LGHNA and CDR2 YSLEER come from the germline V gene. The CDR3 runs 15 residues. V dropped 5 bases and J dropped 0 bases, with 13 bases sitting between them. The CDR3 reads CASSLEWGYQETQYF. CDR3 DNA: TGCGCCAGCAGCTTGGAGTGGGGGTACCAAGAGACCCAGTACTTC.

The chain is built from TRBV28 and TRBJ2-3, with TRBD1 as a possible D gene (6 bases). The CDR3 runs to 16 residues. V shed 5 bases and J shed 0 bases, with 15 bases lying between them. Germline CDR1 is MDHEN and CDR2 is SYDVKM. The CDR3 sequence: CASSVTGPPSTDTQYF. The DNA for the CDR3 is TGTGCCAGCAGTGTAACAGGGCCCCCTAGCACAGATACGCAGTATTTT.

The chain is built from TRBV18 and TRBJ1-6; a weak D match, TRBD1 (5 bases). The CDR3 runs 14 residues. Germline V gene sequence: CDR1 KGHSH, CDR2 LQKENI. V was clipped by 4 bases and J by 9 bases, with 13 bases between them. The CDR3 DNA is TGTGCCAGCTCACGGGACTCCGAGGGTTCACCCCTCCACTTT. It specifies CASSRDSEGSPLHF.

The chain recombines TRBV7-2 with TRBJ1-5, with a tentative D call TRBD1 (5 bases). Looked up from germline, CDR1 is SGHTA and CDR2 is FQGNSA. Trimming removed 1 base at V and 7 bases at J, with 14 bases between. The CDR3 spans 15 residues. CDR3 bases: TGTGCCAGCAGCTTAGATTCGCAGGGACTCCAGCCCCAGCATTTT. Its translation: CASSLDSQGLQPQHF. The full variable domain, with the rest looked up from reference TRBV7-2 and TRBJ1-5, is GAGVSQSPSNKVTEKGKDVELRCDPISGHTALYWYRQSLGQGLEFLIYFQGNSAPDKSGLPSDRFSAERTGGSVSTLTIQRTQQEDSAVYLCASSLDSQGLQPQHFGDGTRLSIL.

The chain is built from TRBV7-3 and TRBJ1-1; D uncertain. The CDR3 is made up of 14 amino acids. Looked up from germline, CDR1 is SGHTA and CDR2 is FQGTGA. With 1 base removed from V and 6 bases from J, the gap between germline ends came to 12 bases. In DNA, the CDR3 is TGTGCCAGCAGCTTAAACGCAGCTGGGGCTGAAGCTTTCTTT. Translation: CASSLNAAGAEAFF.

This clone showed up just a few times. The V call is TRBV4-2, the J call TRBJ1-5, with 7 bases identical to TRBD1. The germline CDR1 and CDR2 sequences are LGHNA and YNFKEQ. The ends lost 1 base at V and 2 bases at J; junction bases unmatched: 2. The CDR3 has 15 residues. CDR3 loop: CASSQGGTGNQPQHF. CDR3 coding DNA: TGTGCCAGCAGCCAAGGGGGGACAGGCAATCAGCCCCAGCATTTT.